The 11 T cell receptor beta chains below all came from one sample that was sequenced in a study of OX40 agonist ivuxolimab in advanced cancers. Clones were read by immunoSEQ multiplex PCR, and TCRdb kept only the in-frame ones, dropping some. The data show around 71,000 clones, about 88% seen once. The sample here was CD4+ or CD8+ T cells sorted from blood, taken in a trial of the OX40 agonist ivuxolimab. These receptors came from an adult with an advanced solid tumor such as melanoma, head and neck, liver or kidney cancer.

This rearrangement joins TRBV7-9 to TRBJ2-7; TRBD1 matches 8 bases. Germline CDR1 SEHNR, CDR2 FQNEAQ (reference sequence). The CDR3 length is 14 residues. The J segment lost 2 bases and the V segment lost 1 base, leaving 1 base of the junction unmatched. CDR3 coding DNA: TGTGCCAGCAGCTTAGGGACAGGGACCTACGAGCAGTACTTC. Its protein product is CASSLGTGTYEQYF.

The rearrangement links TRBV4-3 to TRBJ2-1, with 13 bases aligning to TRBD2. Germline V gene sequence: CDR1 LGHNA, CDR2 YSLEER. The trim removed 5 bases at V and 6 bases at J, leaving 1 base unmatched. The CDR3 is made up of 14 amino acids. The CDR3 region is CASSGLAGVNEQFF. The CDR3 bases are TGCGCCAGCAGCGGACTAGCGGGAGTCAATGAGCAGTTCTTC.

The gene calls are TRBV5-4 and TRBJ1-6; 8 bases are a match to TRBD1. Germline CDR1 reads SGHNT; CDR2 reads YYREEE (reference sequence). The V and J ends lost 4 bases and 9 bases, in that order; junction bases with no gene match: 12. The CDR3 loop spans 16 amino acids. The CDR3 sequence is CASSPGTGANGSPLHF. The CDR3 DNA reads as TGTGCCAGCAGCCCGGGGACAGGCGCTAATGGTTCACCCCTCCACTTT.

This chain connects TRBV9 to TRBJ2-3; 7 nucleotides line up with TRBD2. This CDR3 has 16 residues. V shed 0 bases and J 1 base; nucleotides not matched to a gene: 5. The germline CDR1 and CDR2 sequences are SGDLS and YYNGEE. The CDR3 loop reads CASSVGAGAGTDTQYF. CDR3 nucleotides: TGTGCCAGCAGCGTAGGTGCGGGAGCAGGCACAGATACGCAGTATTTT.

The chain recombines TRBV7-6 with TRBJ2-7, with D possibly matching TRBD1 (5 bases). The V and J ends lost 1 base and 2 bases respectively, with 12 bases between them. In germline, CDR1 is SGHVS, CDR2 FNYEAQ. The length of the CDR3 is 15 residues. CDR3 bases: TGTGCCAGCAGCTTAGGTAGACAGTCCACCTACGAGCAGTACTTC. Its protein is CASSLGRQSTYEQYF. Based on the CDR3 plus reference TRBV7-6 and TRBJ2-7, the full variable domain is GAGVSQSPRYKVTKRGQDVALRCDPISGHVSLYWYRQALGQGPEFLTYFNYEAQQDKSGLPNDRFSAERPEGSISTLTIQRTEQRDSAMYRCASSLGRQSTYEQYFGPGTRLTVT.

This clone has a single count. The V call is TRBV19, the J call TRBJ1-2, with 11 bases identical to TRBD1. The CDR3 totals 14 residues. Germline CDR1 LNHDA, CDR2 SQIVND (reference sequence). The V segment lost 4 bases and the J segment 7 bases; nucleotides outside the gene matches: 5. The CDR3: CASSTDRGRFGYTF. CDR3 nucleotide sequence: TGTGCCAGTAGTACGGACAGGGGGCGATTTGGCTACACCTTC.

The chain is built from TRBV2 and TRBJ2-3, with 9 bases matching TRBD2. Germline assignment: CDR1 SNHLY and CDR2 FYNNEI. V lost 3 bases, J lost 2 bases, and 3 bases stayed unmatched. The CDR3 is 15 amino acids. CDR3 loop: CASSEASGTTDTQYF. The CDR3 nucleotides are TGTGCCAGCAGTGAGGCTAGCGGGACCACAGATACGCAGTATTTT.

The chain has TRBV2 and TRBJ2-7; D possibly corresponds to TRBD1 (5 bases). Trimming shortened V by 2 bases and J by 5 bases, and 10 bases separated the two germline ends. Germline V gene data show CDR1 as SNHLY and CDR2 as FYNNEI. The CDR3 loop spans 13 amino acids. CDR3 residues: CASSESRDNEQYF. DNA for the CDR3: TGTGCCAGCAGTGAAAGCAGGGATAACGAGCAGTACTTC.

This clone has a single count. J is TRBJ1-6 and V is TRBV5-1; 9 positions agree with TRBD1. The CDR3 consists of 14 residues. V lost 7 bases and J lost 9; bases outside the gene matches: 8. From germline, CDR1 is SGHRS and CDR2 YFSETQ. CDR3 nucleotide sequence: TGCGCCAGCGGGACCCGGGACAGGGCTTCACCCCTCCACTTT. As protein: CASGTRDRASPLHF.

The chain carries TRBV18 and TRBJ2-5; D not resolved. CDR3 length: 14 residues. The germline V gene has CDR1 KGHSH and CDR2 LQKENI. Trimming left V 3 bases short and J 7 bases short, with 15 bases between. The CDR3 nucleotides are TGTGCCAGCTCACCCGGGCTAGAATTCGCGACCCAGTACTTC. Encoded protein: CASSPGLEFATQYF.

The CDR3 here is CASRSTTRNEQFF. The CDR3 nucleotides are TGTGCCAGCAGGTCGACTACTAGGAATGAGCAGTTCTTC. The J gene is TRBJ2-1, the V gene TRBV2; D is possibly TRBD2 (5 bases). V lost 6 bases to trimming and J lost 7 bases, with 13 bases between them. The CDR3 sequence is 13 residues long. CDR1 and CDR2 from the germline V gene are SNHLY and FYNNEI. The full variable domain, in which reference TRBV2 and TRBJ2-1 provide the parts outside the CDR3, is EPEVTQTPSHQVTQMGQEVILRCVPISNHLYFYWYRQILGQKVEFLVSFYNNEISEKSEIFDDQFSVERPDGSNFTLKIRSTKLEDSAMYFCASRSTTRNEQFFGPGTRLTVL.